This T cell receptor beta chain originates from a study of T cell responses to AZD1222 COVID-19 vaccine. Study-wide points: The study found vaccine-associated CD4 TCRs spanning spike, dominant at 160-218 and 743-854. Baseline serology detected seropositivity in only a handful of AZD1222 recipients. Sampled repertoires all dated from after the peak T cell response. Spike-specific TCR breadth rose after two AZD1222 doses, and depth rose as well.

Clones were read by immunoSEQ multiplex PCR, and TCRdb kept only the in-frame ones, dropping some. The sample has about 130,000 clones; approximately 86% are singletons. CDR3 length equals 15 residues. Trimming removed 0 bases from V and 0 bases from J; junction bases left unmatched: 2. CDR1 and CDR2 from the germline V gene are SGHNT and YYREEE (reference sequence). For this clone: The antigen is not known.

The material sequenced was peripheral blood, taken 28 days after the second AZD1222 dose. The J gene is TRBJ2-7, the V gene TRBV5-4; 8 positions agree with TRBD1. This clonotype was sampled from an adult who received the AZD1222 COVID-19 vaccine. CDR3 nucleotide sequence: TGTGCCAGCAGCTTGGAGGGACAGGCCTCCTACGAGCAGTACTTC. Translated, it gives CASSLEGQASYEQYF. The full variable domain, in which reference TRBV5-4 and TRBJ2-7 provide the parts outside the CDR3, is ETGVTQSPTHLIKTRGQQVTLRCSSQSGHNTVSWYQQALGQGPQFIFQYYREEENGRGNFPPRFSGLQFPNYSSELNVNALELDDSALYLCASSLEGQASYEQYFGPGTRLTVT.